This T cell receptor beta chain came from a study of regulatory T cells in long-lasting Graves disease. This clonotype was seen a few times. Trimming left V 10 bases short and J 4 bases short, with 14 bases between. Germline values: CDR1 LGHDT, CDR2 YNNKEL (reference sequence). The CDR3 runs 13 residues. Relying on iRepertoire HTBI primers and Arm-PCR of CDR3 regions, the team built TCR beta libraries. From the multiplex PCR reads, TCRdb called clonotypes with MiXCR, one entry per CDR3 protein. The sample contains 550,000 to 600,000 distinct CDR3 sequences, roughly a sixth of which appear only once. The time point is: newly diagnosed GD, antithyroid drugs for less than 3 months. RNA from PBMCs was the source of the TCR library. The data also belong to a second study, concerning T cells in Graves' hyperthyroidism and ophthalmopathy.

The chain uses TRBV3-1 and TRBJ1-3; perhaps TRBD1 as D (5 bases). The TCR was taken from a young man with Graves disease. The sample consisted of peripheral blood mononuclear cells (PBMCs), taken at new diagnosis, from a patient treated with antithyroid drugs. Here the CDR3 DNA reads TGTGCCACCCAACCAGGGTCGGGAAACACCATATATTTT. Its protein product is CATQPGSGNTIYF.